The following is a T cell receptor beta chain sequence with its context. These data belong to a study of shared clonotypes between healthy human individuals. Study information: Plates per donor: three CD4 naive, three CD4 memory, two CD8 naive, one CD8 memory.

CDR1 and CDR2 (germline): SGDLS, YYNGEE. Trimming pared 0 bases from V and 0 bases from J, leaving 13 bases between. The CDR3 is made up of 17 amino acids. The data were produced by immunoSEQ multiplex PCR, yet TCRdb's version contains in-frame clones alone and is incomplete. The data contain 850,000 to 1,200,000 clones, around 75% of them singletons. The sequenced sample was memory CD4+ T cells sorted from blood. Regarding subset: CD45RA-negative fraction. The receptor comes from a man between 18 and 29 years old in good health. The chain carries TRBV9 and TRBJ1-3; D unresolved. The CDR3 spells CASSVVDTFSSGNTIYF. DNA of the CDR3: TGTGCCAGCAGCGTAGTTGACACATTTTCCTCTGGAAACACCATATATTTT.